These T cell receptor beta chains were read from a single sample in a study of T and B cells in COVID-19 patients. TCRdb called the multiplex PCR reads again in MiXCR, with one record for every CDR3 protein. In the table there are 4,500 or so distinct CDR3 sequences, under 30% of which are singletons. The sequenced material came from blood. These receptors were taken from a human donor with active COVID-19. Each CDR3 is given with its conserved first and last residue. The D gene is left open where the match is weak. Not all rows give a size; the values are once, few, many and, for expanded clones, a class.

>TRBV30|few|TRBJ1-2|TRBD1
CAWSVGGTGLNYGYTF
TGTGCCTGGAGTGTAGGGGGGACAGGGCTCAACTATGGCTACACCTTC
>TRBV6-6|medium-sized|TRBJ2-7|TRBD2
CASGLADYEQYF
TGTGCCAGCGGACTAGCGGACTACGAGCAGTACTTC
>TRBV7-2|.|TRBJ2-1|TRBD2
CASSLSLAGGFYNEQFF
TGTGCCAGCAGCTTATCCCTAGCGGGAGGGTTCTACAATGAGCAGTTCTTC
>TRBV18|medium-sized|TRBJ2-1|.
CASSPPGNPSYNEQFF
TGTGCCAGCTCACCACCCGGAAATCCCTCCTACAATGAGCAGTTCTTC
>TRBV6-2/TRBV6-3|many|TRBJ2-5|.
CASSADRLKTQYF
TGTGCCAGCAGTGCTGACAGGCTGAAGACCCAGTACTTC
>TRBV5-3|.|TRBJ1-5|TRBD1
CARSLDRGLVHNQPQHF
TGTGCCAGAAGCTTGGACAGGGGGCTGGTCCATAATCAGCCCCAGCATTTT
>TRBV7-9|few|TRBJ2-1|.
CASSHNEQFF
TGTGCCAGCAGCCACAATGAGCAGTTCTTC
>TRBV12-3/TRBV12-4|.|TRBJ2-1|TRBD2
CASSDRLAGDLNEQFF
TGTGCCAGCAGTGACCGACTAGCGGGGGACCTCAATGAGCAGTTCTTC
>TRBV6-6|medium-sized|TRBJ2-7|.
CASSYSDYEQYF
TGTGCCAGCAGTTACTCAGATTACGAGCAGTACTTC
>TRBV29-1|large|TRBJ2-1|.
CSVDPISAKDYNEQFF
TGCAGCGTTGACCCGATCAGCGCCAAGGATTACAATGAGCAGTTCTTC
>TRBV30|.|TRBJ2-7|TRBD2
CALKKRREAPSEQYF
TGTGCCCTCAAGAAGCGGCGGGAGGCCCCCTCCGAGCAGTACTTC
>TRBV12-3/TRBV12-4|medium-sized|TRBJ2-7|TRBD2
CASSYGTKTYEQYF
TGTGCCAGCAGTTATGGGACTAAAACGTACGAGCAGTACTTC
>TRBV20-1|.|TRBJ1-1|.
CSVSVLREAFF
TGCAGTGTATCGGTCCTCCGGGAAGCTTTCTTT
>TRBV5-1|.|TRBJ1-2|TRBD1
CASSLRGTGGGYTF
TGCGCCAGCAGCTTGCGTGGGACAGGTGGTGGCTACACCTTC
>TRBV5-5|medium-sized|TRBJ1-2|TRBD1
CASSPGTANYGYTF
TGTGCCAGCAGCCCAGGGACAGCTAACTATGGCTACACCTTC
>TRBV12-3/TRBV12-4|few|TRBJ1-3|.
CASSLGRNRTGNTIYF
TGTGCCAGCAGTTTAGGCAGGAACAGGACTGGAAACACCATATATTTT
>TRBV13|medium-sized|TRBJ2-2|TRBD1
CASIYRQGANTGELFF
TGTGCCAGCATCTATCGACAGGGGGCTAACACCGGGGAGCTGTTTTTT
>TRBV15|medium-sized|TRBJ2-1|.
CATSRDRLTGNEQFF
TGTGCCACCAGCAGAGACCGGCTAACGGGGAATGAGCAGTTCTTC
>TRBV29-1|large|TRBJ2-6|.
CSVTVGSSGANVLTF
TGCAGCGTGACAGTGGGGAGCTCTGGGGCCAACGTCCTGACTTTC
>TRBV6-2/TRBV6-3|medium-sized|TRBJ2-2|.
CASSLASGATGELFF
TGTGCCAGCAGCCTCGCGAGCGGAGCAACCGGGGAGCTGTTTTTT
>TRBV27|medium-sized|TRBJ2-3|TRBD2
CASSLLRLAGDAGFGTDTQYF
TGTGCCAGCAGTTTATTGAGACTAGCGGGAGATGCGGGGTTTGGCACAGATACGCAGTATTTT
>TRBV6-2/TRBV6-3|.|TRBJ2-7|TRBD2
CASSLADTLRVRQYF
TGTGCCAGCAGTCTAGCGGACACCCTCAGGGTACGGCAGTACTTC
>TRBV20-1|.|TRBJ2-1|.
CSAPKLFVAGGEQFF
TGCAGTGCTCCAAAGCTCTTCGTTGCCGGGGGCGAGCAGTTCTTC
>TRBV19|medium-sized|TRBJ1-1|.
CASSSGQVNTEAFF
TGTGCCAGTAGTTCGGGGCAGGTGAACACTGAAGCTTTCTTT
>TRBV13|medium-sized|TRBJ2-1|.
CASSWPSAPYNEQFF
TGTGCCAGCAGCTGGCCTAGCGCTCCCTACAATGAGCAGTTCTTC
>TRBV6-5|few|TRBJ1-3|.
CASSPQETGNTIYF
TGTGCCAGCAGTCCACAGGAGACTGGAAACACCATATATTTT
>TRBV12-3/TRBV12-4|medium-sized|TRBJ2-3|.
CASSFRGSGLDTDTQYF
TGTGCCAGCAGTTTCCGGGGATCGGGCCTCGACACAGATACGCAGTATTTT
>TRBV6-5|.|TRBJ2-3|TRBD2
CASRGGLAARGRADTQYF
TGTGCCAGCAGGGGGGGACTAGCGGCCCGGGGCAGGGCAGATACGCAGTATTTT
>TRBV6-2/TRBV6-3|medium-sized|TRBJ2-6|.
CASSLFVSGANVLTF
TGTGCCAGCAGTCTCTTCGTATCTGGGGCCAACGTCCTGACTTTC
>TRBV19|medium-sized|TRBJ1-1|.
CASSIVPGTHTEAFF
TGTGCCAGTAGTATAGTCCCGGGTACGCACACTGAAGCTTTCTTT
>TRBV30|medium-sized|TRBJ2-3|.
CAWRGTADTQYF
TGTGCCTGGCGCGGGACAGCTGATACGCAGTATTTT
>TRBV19|medium-sized|TRBJ2-2|TRBD1
CASRTDRGRTGELFF
TGTGCCAGTAGGACGGACAGGGGGCGCACCGGGGAGCTGTTTTTT
>TRBV30|medium-sized|TRBJ2-5|.
CAWSSAGVPTQYF
TGTGCCTGGAGTTCAGCTGGAGTTCCGACCCAGTACTTC
>TRBV20-1|.|TRBJ2-2|.
CSAQGQGNTGELFF
TGCAGTGCCCAGGGGCAGGGGAACACCGGGGAGCTGTTTTTT
>TRBV12-3/TRBV12-4|many|TRBJ1-2|.
CASSSHGEGYTF
TGTGCCAGCAGTTCCCATGGGGAAGGCTACACCTTC
>TRBV12-3/TRBV12-4|few|TRBJ1-5|.
CASSFYGRGPPQHF
TGTGCCAGCAGTTTCTACGGACGTGGCCCGCCCCAGCATTTT
>TRBV11-2|.|TRBJ2-2|TRBD2
CASSTGSGRKRGELFF
TGTGCCAGCAGTACTGGAAGCGGGAGAAAACGGGGGGAGCTGTTTTTT
>TRBV27|few|TRBJ1-5|.
CASRYTGSRGHQPQHF
TGTGCCAGCAGATATACCGGGAGCCGGGGTCATCAGCCCCAGCATTTT